Each of the 19 T cell receptor beta chains below was sequenced from the same sample in a study of blood T cell repertoires in COVID-19. The assay was immunoSEQ multiplex PCR, and TCRdb's table has in-frame clones only and misses some. The profile shows 91,000 or so clones, more than 75% of them singletons. Material for sequencing was peripheral blood. The receptor set was obtained from a human donor in a cohort sampled during active COVID-19.

The chain recombines TRBV4-1 with TRBJ1-5; 7 nucleotides line up with TRBD1. V lost 0 bases to trimming and J lost 4 bases; unmatched junction nucleotides: 9. The CDR3 consists of 17 residues. Germline values: CDR1 MGHRA, CDR2 YSYEKL. The CDR3, as DNA: TGCGCCAGCAGCCAAGATGGGGGGACAGAGGATAATCAGCCCCAGCATTTT. Amino acids: CASSQDGGTEDNQPQHF.

This clone was observed a few times. The rearrangement joins TRBV15 to TRBJ2-2; 7 positions agree with TRBD1. The CDR3 is 15 amino acids. Germline lookup yields CDR1 LNHNV and CDR2 YYDKDF (reference sequence). With 5 bases clipped from V and 7 bases from J, the junction kept 10 bases outside the gene matches. CDR3 coding DNA: TGTGCCACCAGCTATCGAAACAGGGGCAGCGGGGAGCTGTTTTTT. It encodes CATSYRNRGSGELFF.

The chain employs TRBV19 and TRBJ1-5; no clear D. V was clipped by 4 bases and J by 2 bases, with 9 bases between them. CDR1 LNHDA and CDR2 SQIVND come from the germline V gene (reference sequence). This CDR3 spans 14 amino acids. CDR3 residues: CASSTDNGNQPQHF. DNA for the CDR3: TGTGCCAGTAGTACCGACAACGGCAATCAGCCCCAGCATTTT.

This chain joins TRBV6-6 and TRBJ2-2; TRBD2 aligns across 7 bases. Germline CDR1 reads MNHNY; CDR2 reads SVGAGI (reference sequence). The CDR3 is 14 residues long. Germline trimming cut 6 bases from V and 1 base from J; bases unmatched to any gene: 2. In DNA, the CDR3 is TGTGCCAGCAGACCGGGGGGGAACACCGGGGAGCTGTTTTTT. As protein: CASRPGGNTGELFF.

The chain couples TRBV6-5 to TRBJ1-2; D is unclear. CDR1 MNHEY and CDR2 SVGAGI come from the germline V gene. The V and J ends lost 7 bases and 7 bases respectively, with 13 bases between them. The length of the CDR3 is 12 residues. The CDR3 DNA is TGTGCCAGCACCGCCCGGGTTGGTGGCTACACCTTC. It encodes CASTARVGGYTF.

The chain joins TRBV6-2 or TRBV6-3 to TRBJ1-4; D remains unclear. The CDR3 has 14 residues. Germline V gives CDR1 MNHEY, CDR2 SVGEGT. Trimming removed 5 bases at V and 7 bases at J, with 14 bases between. The CDR3 reads CASSRPGVGEKLFF. The CDR3 DNA is TGTGCCAGCAGTAGACCCGGAGTCGGTGAAAAACTGTTTTTT.

This chain joins TRBV7-2 and TRBJ1-2; D unresolved. CDR3 length: 13 residues. Trimming took 1 base from V and 3 from J, leaving 6 bases between them. Germline-derived CDR1 and CDR2 are SGHTA and FQGNSA. Here the CDR3 DNA reads TGTGCCAGCAGCTTAGTCACTGACTATGGCTACACCTTC. Its protein product is CASSLVTDYGYTF. Full variable domain (missing parts from reference TRBV7-2 and TRBJ1-2): GAGVSQSPSNKVTEKGKDVELRCDPISGHTALYWYRQSLGQGLEFLIYFQGNSAPDKSGLPSDRFSAERTGGSVSTLTIQRTQQEDSAVYLCASSLVTDYGYTFGSGTRLTVV.

The rearrangement links TRBV2 to TRBJ1-2; TRBD1 agrees at 7 bases. This CDR3 spans 13 amino acids. Germline V gene lookup returns CDR1 SNHLY and CDR2 FYNNEI. The J segment lost 7 bases and the V segment lost 6 bases, leaving 8 bases of the junction unmatched. The CDR3 loop reads CASRPDRVGGYTF. CDR3 in DNA: TGTGCCAGCAGACCCGACAGGGTCGGTGGCTACACCTTC.

The chain links TRBV6-5 to TRBJ1-1, with a tentative D call TRBD1 (5 bases). The V end was cut by 6 bases, the J end by 3 bases, with 11 bases between. The CDR3 consists of 13 residues. Germline-derived CDR1 and CDR2 are MNHEY and SVGAGI. In DNA form, the CDR3 reads TGTGCCAGCAGGGGCGTAGGGGACACTGAAGCTTTCTTT. Translated, it gives CASRGVGDTEAFF.

The chain uses TRBV28 and TRBJ2-2, with 7 bases aligning to TRBD1. In germline, CDR1 is MDHEN, CDR2 SYDVKM. The length of the CDR3 is 15 residues. V was pared by 6 bases and J by 3 bases, with 7 bases of the junction left unmatched. The CDR3 sequence: CASSTPGGYTGELFF. CDR3 DNA sequence: TGTGCCAGCAGCACCCCAGGGGGATACACCGGGGAGCTGTTTTTT.

Here the CDR3 DNA reads TGTGCCAGCAGCCAAGGTCTCCCGGGGACCGGGGAGCTGTTTTTT. As protein: CASSQGLPGTGELFF. V is TRBV3-1 (or the pseudogene TRBV3-2) and J is TRBJ2-2, with D tentatively TRBD2 (5 bases). Germline lookup yields CDR1 LGHDT and CDR2 YNNKEL (reference sequence). The germline V and J ends were trimmed by 1 base and 5 bases, with 11 bases remaining between them. The CDR3 sequence is 15 residues long.

This chain connects TRBV2 to TRBJ2-7, with unresolved D. Trimming left V 3 bases short and J 6 bases short, with 9 bases between. The CDR3 has 12 amino acids. Germline loops: CDR1 SNHLY, CDR2 FYNNEI. CDR3 sequence (DNA): TGTGCCAGCAGTGATTTGCTGCGCGAGCAGTACTTC. It encodes CASSDLLREQYF.

The sample holds one count of this clone. The chain employs TRBV19 and TRBJ1-1; D gene uncertain. Germline loops: CDR1 LNHDA, CDR2 SQIVND (reference sequence). The CDR3 is made up of 11 amino acids. Between the trimmed V and J ends, which lost 6 bases and 2 bases, there was a span of 4 bases. CDR3 DNA sequence: TGTGCCAGTAGGAGCAACACTGAAGCTTTCTTT. Its protein product is CASRSNTEAFF.

The chain couples TRBV10-3 to TRBJ2-2; D not certain. Trimming cost V 0 bases and J 1 base, with 9 bases left between them. The germline V gene encodes CDR1 ENHRY and CDR2 SYGVKD. The CDR3 totals 16 residues. CDR3 in amino acids: CAISESHAGNTGELFF. CDR3 bases: TGTGCCATCAGTGAGTCGCACGCCGGGAACACCGGGGAGCTGTTTTTT.

V is TRBV29-1 and J is TRBJ2-7, with D possibly being TRBD2 (6 bases). The germline V gene encodes CDR1 SQVTM and CDR2 ANQGSEA. The V gene lost 4 bases and the J gene lost 1 base, with 14 bases spanning the gap. This CDR3 comprises 14 residues. CDR3 protein: CSVAGTRESYEQYF. CDR3 DNA: TGCAGCGTTGCCGGAACCCGGGAGTCCTACGAGCAGTACTTC.

This clone was seen a handful of times. The chain links TRBV5-6 to TRBJ1-5, with D possibly TRBD1 on 5 matching bases. Trimming took off 4 bases at V and 4 bases at J, with 9 bases between the two ends. CDR1 and CDR2 from the germline V gene are SGHDT and YYEEEE. The CDR3 spans 13 residues. The CDR3: CASSGGANQPQHF. The CDR3, as DNA: TGTGCCAGCAGCGGAGGGGCAAATCAGCCCCAGCATTTT.

The chain couples TRBV4-2 to TRBJ2-1; TRBD2 aligns across 8 bases. Per the germline V gene, CDR1 is LGHNA and CDR2 is YNFKEQ. The CDR3 covers 16 residues. After removal of 2 bases from V and 3 bases from J, the junction contained 6 bases not matched to a gene. CDR3 sequence reads: CASSQWAGGGYNEQFF. The CDR3 DNA reads TGTGCCAGCAGCCAATGGGCCGGGGGGGGCTACAATGAGCAGTTCTTC.

This chain uses TRBV15 with TRBJ1-2; D remains unclear. This CDR3 has 14 amino acids. V was clipped by 0 bases and J by 1 base, with 6 bases between them. The germline CDR1 and CDR2 sequences are LNHNV and YYDKDF (reference sequence). The CDR3 is CATSRDVGNYGYTF. CDR3 bases: TGTGCCACCAGCAGAGATGTCGGTAACTATGGCTACACCTTC.

The V gene is TRBV5-1, the J gene TRBJ2-5; 7 nucleotides match TRBD2. V shed 2 bases and J 2 bases; nucleotides not matched to a gene: 3. CDR1 is SGHRS and CDR2 is YFSETQ in the germline V gene. This CDR3 is 14 amino acids long. This CDR3 reads CASSFGEGQETQYF. The CDR3 DNA follows: TGCGCCAGCAGCTTCGGGGAGGGTCAAGAGACCCAGTACTTC.